The 9 T cell receptor beta chains below were found in one sample sequenced in a study of blood T cell repertoires in COVID-19. Generated by immunoSEQ multiplex PCR, the TCRdb table keeps only in-frame clones and is missing some. The repertoire holds 55,000 to 85,000 clones, with 80% to 90% as singletons. Source material: peripheral blood. The source is a human donor in a cohort sampled during active COVID-19.

The gene calls are TRBV2 and TRBJ2-1, with D perhaps TRBD2 (7 bases). The germline gives CDR1 SNHLY, CDR2 FYNNEI. The V end lost 8 bases, the J end lost 2 bases, and 16 bases lay between the germline ends. The CDR3 is 15 amino acids. The CDR3 loop is CASGEGGLTYNEQFF. The CDR3 bases are TGTGCCAGCGGGGAGGGGGGACTGACCTACAATGAGCAGTTCTTC.

The chain employs TRBV6-5 and TRBJ1-3, with 10 positions matching TRBD1. The CDR3 is 13 residues long. The trim removed 11 bases at V and 7 bases at J, leaving 8 bases unmatched. The germline V gene encodes CDR1 MNHEY and CDR2 SVGAGI. CDR3 sequence (DNA): TGTGCCTGCGGACAGGGGGATGTGAACACCATATATTTT. Its protein product is CACGQGDVNTIYF.

The chain joins TRBV23-1 to TRBJ1-6; TRBD1 matches at 7 bases. TRBV23-1 is recorded as an ORF, its role being uncertain. This CDR3 spans 14 amino acids. J lost 9 bases, V lost 4 bases, and 6 bases had no gene match. The CDR3 loop reads CASSLRDSLSPLHF. CDR3 DNA sequence: TGCGCCAGCAGTCTAAGGGACAGTCTTTCACCCCTCCACTTT.

The chain joins TRBV15 to TRBJ2-7; 8 bases are a match to TRBD2. Germline V CDR1 and CDR2: LNHNV, YYDKDF (reference sequence). The V gene end was trimmed by 3 bases and the J gene end by 0 bases; junction bases not matched to a gene: 10. CDR3 length: 17 amino acids. CDR3 sequence reads: CATSRIVGAGGSYEQYF. The CDR3 bases are TGTGCCACCAGCAGGATTGTTGGGGCGGGGGGCTCCTACGAGCAGTACTTC.

This clone was recorded once. The rearrangement links TRBV5-8 to TRBJ2-1; no reliable D call. Trimming shortened V by 2 bases and J by 4 bases, and 22 bases separated the two germline ends. The CDR3 spans 18 residues. In germline, CDR1 is SGHTS, CDR2 YDEGEE. The CDR3 DNA reads as TGTGCCAGCAGCTTCTTGGGCTCAGGAATCCCTTCTTACAATGAGCAGTTCTTC. The encoded protein is CASSFLGSGIPSYNEQFF.

This sequence joins TRBV4-1 and TRBJ1-4; 12 bases map to TRBD1. J lost 0 bases, V lost 4 bases, and 6 bases had no gene match. The CDR3 sequence is 18 residues long. Germline V gene lookup returns CDR1 MGHRA and CDR2 YSYEKL. This CDR3 reads CASSLGQGARATNEKLFF. Here the CDR3 DNA reads TGCGCCAGCAGCCTGGGACAGGGGGCTAGGGCAACTAATGAAAAACTGTTTTTT.

The CDR3 nucleotides read TGTGCCACCAGTGACCGGGACAGGGATCCATACAATGAGCAGTTCTTC. It is translated as CATSDRDRDPYNEQFF. The chain employs TRBV24-1 and TRBJ2-1; 9 bases are shared with TRBD1. J lost 4 bases, V lost 4 bases, and 7 bases had no gene match. The CDR3 has 16 amino acids. Germline V CDR1 and CDR2: KGHDR, SFDVKD.

The CDR3 spells CASSREDRGHSPLHF. The CDR3 nucleotides read TGTGCCAGCAGCCGCGAGGACAGGGGGCACTCACCCCTCCACTTT. V gene TRBV3-1 (or the pseudogene TRBV3-2) combines with J gene TRBJ1-6, with 11 positions matching TRBD1. The germline gives CDR1 LGHDT, CDR2 YNNKEL (reference sequence). The CDR3 has 15 residues. V lost 4 bases, J lost 10 bases, and 6 bases stayed unmatched.

The CDR3 DNA reads as TGTGCCAGCAGGCCCCGCGGAAGGGGCGGTAATTCACCCCTCCACTTT. Translating it yields CASRPRGRGGNSPLHF. The chain has TRBV28 and TRBJ1-6; tentative D call: TRBD1 (5 bases). The V and J ends lost 6 bases and 6 bases respectively, with 18 bases between them. This CDR3 comprises 16 residues. Germline V lookup: CDR1 MDHEN, CDR2 SYDVKM. Full variable domain (missing parts from reference TRBV28 and TRBJ1-6): DVKVTQSSRYLVKRTGEKVFLECVQDMDHENMFWYRQDPGLGLRLIYFSYDVKMKEKGDIPEGYSVSREKKERFSLILESASTNQTSMYLCASRPRGRGGNSPLHFGNGTRLTVT.